Following are 26 T cell receptor beta chains from one sample sequenced in a study of T cell responses to AZD1222 COVID-19 vaccine. Measured with immunoSEQ multiplex PCR; TCRdb has only the in-frame clones, and not every one. Altogether around 160,000 clones are present, roughly nine tenths being singletons, with the ten largest covering roughly 0.98%. The sample was peripheral blood, taken 28 days after the second AZD1222 dose. All receptors derive from an adult who received the AZD1222 COVID-19 vaccine.

The chain has TRBV12-3 or TRBV12-4 and TRBJ2-7, with D perhaps TRBD1 (5 bases). This CDR3 is 12 amino acids long. Deletions cut 2 bases from V and 4 bases from J, with 6 bases between. CDR3 DNA sequence: TGTGCCAGCAGTTTAAAGGGGTACGAGCAGTACTTC. Protein: CASSLKGYEQYF.

The V and J genes are TRBV5-6 and TRBJ1-2; the match to TRBD1 covers 8 bases. This CDR3 is 14 amino acids long. V was clipped by 2 bases and J by 6 bases; unmatched bases: 6. Germline-derived CDR1 and CDR2 are SGHDT and YYEEEE. The CDR3 region has the DNA TGTGCCAGCAGCTTCGGACAGGGCTATCATGGCTACACCTTC. It codes for CASSFGQGYHGYTF.

This rearrangement joins TRBV6-5 to TRBJ1-1; tentatively, D is TRBD1 (5 bases). CDR3 length: 14 amino acids. Trimming stripped 2 bases from V and 3 bases from J, with 10 bases between. Germline CDR1 and CDR2: MNHEY and SVGAGI. The CDR3 sequence is CASSYGGTHTEAFF. As DNA, the CDR3 is TGTGCCAGCAGTTACGGGGGGACGCACACTGAAGCTTTCTTT.

The rearrangement links TRBV6-5 to TRBJ1-2, with D possibly being TRBD1 (5 bases). Trimming cost V 0 bases and J 7 bases, with 15 bases left between them. The length of the CDR3 is 15 residues. Germline V CDR1 and CDR2: MNHEY, SVGAGI. This CDR3 is CASSYSMRTWGGYTF. In nucleotides, the CDR3 is TGTGCCAGCAGTTACTCGATGAGGACATGGGGTGGCTACACCTTC.

The rearrangement joins TRBV7-8 to TRBJ2-1; perhaps TRBD2 as D (6 bases). V shed 0 bases and J shed 6 bases, with 12 bases lying between them. Germline lookup yields CDR1 SGHVS and CDR2 FQNEAQ. The CDR3 has 15 amino acids. In DNA form, the CDR3 reads TGTGCCAGCAGCTTAGCGACTAGATCTGGCAATGAGCAGTTCTTC. Amino acid sequence: CASSLATRSGNEQFF.

The rearrangement joins TRBV12-3 or TRBV12-4 to TRBJ1-3; D not resolved. Trimming stripped 6 bases from V and 3 bases from J, with 6 bases between. This CDR3 spans 12 amino acids. Here the CDR3 reads CASSLNGNTIYF. CDR3 nucleotides: TGTGCCAGCAGCCTAAATGGAAACACCATATATTTT.

The gene calls are TRBV12-3 or TRBV12-4 and TRBJ1-4; D remains unclear. The CDR3 spans 13 residues. V lost 2 bases and J lost 4, with 5 bases in between. The CDR3 sequence: CASSLRSNEKLFF. As DNA, the CDR3 is TGTGCCAGCAGTTTAAGAAGTAATGAAAAACTGTTTTTT.

The J gene is TRBJ1-2, the V gene TRBV19; D gene unclear. Germline V gene data show CDR1 as LNHDA and CDR2 as SQIVND (reference sequence). The germline V and J ends were trimmed by 4 bases and 7 bases, with 10 bases remaining between them. This CDR3 has 12 amino acids. In DNA form, the CDR3 reads TGTGCCAGTAGTACCCAAAATGGTGGCTACACCTTC. This gives the protein CASSTQNGGYTF. Complete variable domain (other parts from reference TRBV19 and TRBJ1-2): DGGITQSPKYLFRKEGQNVTLSCEQNLNHDAMYWYRQDPGQGLRLIYYSQIVNDFQKGDIAEGYSVSREKKESFPLTVTSAQKNPTAFYLCASSTQNGGYTFGSGTRLTVV.

The chain carries TRBV9 and TRBJ1-3; 7 nucleotides align to TRBD1. The trim removed 6 bases at V and 2 bases at J, leaving 5 bases unmatched. Looked up from germline, CDR1 is SGDLS and CDR2 is YYNGEE. This CDR3 has 14 amino acids. The CDR3 here is CASTEGATGNTIYF. CDR3 bases: TGTGCCAGCACGGAGGGGGCGACTGGAAACACCATATATTTT.

Notes on this clone: Other DNA sequences in the same sample also yield this CDR3. This sequence joins TRBV5-6 and TRBJ1-1; D not resolved. The CDR3 contains 11 residues. Germline lookup yields CDR1 SGHDT and CDR2 YYEEEE. V shed 4 bases and J shed 0 bases, with 1 base lying between them. DNA of the CDR3: TGTGCCAGCAGCCTGAACACTGAAGCTTTCTTT. This gives the protein CASSLNTEAFF.

The rearrangement links TRBV2 to TRBJ1-1; a weak D match, TRBD1 (6 bases). The CDR3 spans 13 residues. Germline values: CDR1 SNHLY, CDR2 FYNNEI. Trimming removed 7 bases from V and 3 bases from J, with 12 bases in between. The CDR3 DNA reads TGTGCCAGCAAGGGGGGGCGCGACACTGAAGCTTTCTTT. Translating gives CASKGGRDTEAFF.

About this clone: Distinct nucleotide sequences in the sample also encode this CDR3. This chain connects TRBV3-1 (or the pseudogene TRBV3-2) to TRBJ2-3; maybe TRBD2 (5 bases). V was cut by 1 base and J by 3 bases, with 5 bases left in between. This CDR3 spans 13 amino acids. CDR1 is LGHDT, CDR2 YNNKEL, per germline (reference sequence). The chain's CDR3 is CASSQGGTDTQYF. CDR3 sequence (DNA): TGTGCCAGCAGCCAAGGAGGGACAGATACGCAGTATTTT.

The chain employs TRBV11-2 and TRBJ2-1, with D possibly being TRBD2 (6 bases). The V gene lost 5 bases and the J gene lost 2 bases, with 13 bases spanning the gap. In germline, CDR1 is SGHAT, CDR2 FQNNGV. CDR3 length: 15 amino acids. The CDR3 sequence: CASSVTREAYNEQFF. CDR3 DNA sequence: TGTGCCAGCAGCGTTACAAGGGAGGCCTACAATGAGCAGTTCTTC.

This chain links TRBV2 with TRBJ2-7; 8 bases align to TRBD1. Germline V gene data show CDR1 as SNHLY and CDR2 as FYNNEI. The CDR3 covers 15 residues. V trimming: 2 bases; J trimming: 1 base; junction bases outside the gene matches: 4. CDR3 amino acids: CASSESRDRSYEQYF. CDR3 DNA sequence: TGTGCCAGCAGTGAATCCCGGGACAGGTCCTACGAGCAGTACTTC.

This clone was seen a few times. The same CDR3 arises from other DNA sequences in this sample as well. The CDR3 spells CASSSGTGNSPLHF. The CDR3 nucleotides are TGTGCCAGTAGTTCCGGGACAGGGAATTCACCCCTCCACTTT. The chain is built from TRBV19 and TRBJ1-6, with 9 bases matching TRBD1. Germline values: CDR1 LNHDA, CDR2 SQIVND (reference sequence). This CDR3 is built from 14 residues. With V trimmed by 5 bases and J by 7 bases, 3 bases remained unmatched. Full variable domain (missing parts from reference TRBV19 and TRBJ1-6): DGGITQSPKYLFRKEGQNVTLSCEQNLNHDAMYWYRQDPGQGLRLIYYSQIVNDFQKGDIAEGYSVSREKKESFPLTVTSAQKNPTAFYLCASSSGTGNSPLHFGNGTRLTVT.

This chain uses TRBV5-4 with TRBJ1-2; D remains unclear. V lost 1 base, J lost 7 bases, and 11 bases lay in between. The CDR3 is 13 amino acids. Germline V gene lookup returns CDR1 SGHNT and CDR2 YYREEE (reference sequence). CDR3 protein: CASSLIGVGGYTF. CDR3 sequence (DNA): TGTGCCAGCAGCTTGATCGGGGTGGGTGGCTACACCTTC.

V usage is TRBV7-6 and J usage is TRBJ1-3; D perhaps matches TRBD1 (5 bases). CDR1 and CDR2 from the germline V gene are SGHVS and FNYEAQ. CDR3 length: 16 residues. V gave up 1 base and J gave up 3 bases, with 13 bases separating them. CDR3 loop: CASSLGPLGGGNTIYF. CDR3 coding DNA: TGTGCCAGCAGCTTAGGCCCCCTCGGGGGTGGAAACACCATATATTTT.

The chain has TRBV19 and TRBJ1-2; 8 bases map to TRBD1. The CDR3 extends over 13 amino acids. J lost 4 bases, V lost 5 bases, and 3 bases had no gene match. The germline V gene has CDR1 LNHDA and CDR2 SQIVND (reference sequence). The CDR3 bases are TGTGCCAGTAGTCAGGGGGCGGTCTATGGCTACACCTTC. Translation gives CASSQGAVYGYTF.

This clone was recorded once. The chain is built from TRBV27 and TRBJ1-1; TRBD1 agrees at 7 bases. Per germline, CDR1 MNHEY and CDR2 SMNVEV (reference sequence). Germline trimming cut 6 bases from V and 0 bases from J; bases unmatched to any gene: 4. This CDR3 has 14 residues. The CDR3 DNA is TGTGCCAGCAGCCTACAGGGGTTGAACACTGAAGCTTTCTTT. Its protein is CASSLQGLNTEAFF.

CDR3 sequence: CSGRTGVYEQYF. As DNA, the CDR3 is TGCAGCGGGCGGACAGGTGTGTACGAGCAGTACTTC. The V call is TRBV29-1, the J call TRBJ2-7; TRBD1 matches at 7 bases. This CDR3 contains 12 residues. Germline V gene lookup returns CDR1 SQVTM and CDR2 ANQGSEA. Trimming removed 7 bases from V and 4 bases from J; junction bases left unmatched: 7.

V is TRBV6-6 and J is TRBJ1-6; TRBD1 is a possible D gene (5 bases). Looked up from germline, CDR1 is MNHNY and CDR2 is SVGAGI (reference sequence). Trimming took 4 bases from V and 5 from J, leaving 12 bases between them. The CDR3 is 15 amino acids. CDR3 protein: CASSSRGLDNSPLHF. The CDR3, as DNA: TGTGCCAGCAGTTCCCGGGGACTGGATAATTCACCCCTCCACTTT.

Of note for this clone: Additional DNA sequences in this sample encode the identical CDR3. The chain links TRBV18 to TRBJ1-4; 9 bases fit TRBD1. Germline trimming cut 3 bases from V and 5 bases from J; bases unmatched to any gene: 4. Per the germline V gene, CDR1 is KGHSH and CDR2 is LQKENI. This CDR3 region has 15 residues. The chain's CDR3 is CASSPGQGGNEKLFF. The CDR3 coding sequence is TGTGCCAGCTCACCGGGACAGGGTGGGAATGAAAAACTGTTTTTT.

A word on this clone: The sample contains more than one DNA sequence encoding this CDR3. This sequence joins TRBV5-1 and TRBJ2-3; D uncertain. Trimming shortened V by 4 bases and J by 0 bases, and 3 bases separated the two germline ends. CDR3 length: 12 residues. CDR1 is SGHRS and CDR2 is YFSETQ in the germline V gene. The CDR3 reads CASSLSTDTQYF. CDR3 sequence (DNA): TGCGCCAGCAGCCTTAGCACAGATACGCAGTATTTT.

In DNA, the CDR3 is TGTGCCAGCTCACCAGCGAGGCGGGGGGGCTACAATGAGCAGTTCTTC. Protein: CASSPARRGGYNEQFF. V is TRBV18 and J is TRBJ2-1; the match to TRBD2 covers 9 bases. Germline CDR1 and CDR2: KGHSH and LQKENI. The CDR3 runs to 16 residues. V was clipped by 2 bases and J by 3 bases; unmatched bases: 5.

This rearrangement joins TRBV19 to TRBJ2-7, with no clear D. V lost 3 bases and J 0 bases, leaving 12 bases between the germline ends. CDR1 is LNHDA and CDR2 is SQIVND in the germline V gene (reference sequence). CDR3 length equals 15 residues. The CDR3, as DNA: TGTGCCAGTAGTATCCTCCCTTCCAGCTCCTACGAGCAGTACTTC. It is translated as CASSILPSSSYEQYF.

This chain connects TRBV2 to TRBJ2-3, with 8 bases identical to TRBD1. The V segment lost 10 bases and the J segment 0 bases; nucleotides outside the gene matches: 6. The CDR3 covers 14 residues. The V gene's germline CDR1 is SNHLY and CDR2 FYNNEI. The CDR3 coding sequence is TGTGCCACCACTAGGGACAGGAGCACAGATACGCAGTATTTT. This translates into CATTRDRSTDTQYF.